This TCR beta chain was found in a study of radiotherapy plus CTLA-4 blockade in lung cancer. Looking at the study overall: Of all patients, around 19% responded objectively and around 31% showed disease control.

Clones were read by immunoSEQ multiplex PCR, and TCRdb kept only the in-frame ones, dropping some. The sample has around 110,000 clones, over 75% seen once. The V segment lost 7 bases and the J segment 3 bases; nucleotides outside the gene matches: 9. Germline V gene data show CDR1 as SGHTS and CDR2 as YDEGEE. This CDR3 spans 15 amino acids. The clonotype was recovered from a human donor with non-small cell lung cancer that progressed on radiotherapy plus ipilimumab. Some clones in this sample may be carry-over from other donors' samples. This rearrangement joins TRBV5-8 to TRBJ2-1; 8 bases are shared with TRBD2. This sample comprised peripheral blood, obtained from a patient treated with radiotherapy plus ipilimumab. CDR3 bases: TGTGCCAGCGGCCGTAGGACTAGCAACTACAATGAGCAGTTCTTC. Translated: CASGRRTSNYNEQFF.